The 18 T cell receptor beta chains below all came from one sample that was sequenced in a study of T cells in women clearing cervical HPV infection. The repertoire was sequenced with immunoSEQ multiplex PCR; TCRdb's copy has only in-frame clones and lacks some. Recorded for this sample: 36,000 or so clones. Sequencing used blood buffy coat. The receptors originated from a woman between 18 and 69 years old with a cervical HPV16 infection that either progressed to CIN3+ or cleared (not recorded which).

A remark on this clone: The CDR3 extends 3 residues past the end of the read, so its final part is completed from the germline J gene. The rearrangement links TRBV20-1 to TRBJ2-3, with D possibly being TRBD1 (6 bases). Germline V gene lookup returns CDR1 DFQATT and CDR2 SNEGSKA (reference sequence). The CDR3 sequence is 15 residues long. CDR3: CSARGLDRPEQPQYF. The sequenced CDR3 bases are TGCAGTGCTAGAGGGCTAGACAGGCCGGAACAGCCG.

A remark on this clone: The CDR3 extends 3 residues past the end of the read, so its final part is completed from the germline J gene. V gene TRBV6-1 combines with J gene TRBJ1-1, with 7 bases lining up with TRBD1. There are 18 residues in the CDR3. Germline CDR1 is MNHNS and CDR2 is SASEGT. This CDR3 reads CASSESGTGVILPTRAFF. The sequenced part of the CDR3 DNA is TGTGCCAGCAGTGAAAGTGGTACAGGGGTTATCCTTCCGACCAGA.

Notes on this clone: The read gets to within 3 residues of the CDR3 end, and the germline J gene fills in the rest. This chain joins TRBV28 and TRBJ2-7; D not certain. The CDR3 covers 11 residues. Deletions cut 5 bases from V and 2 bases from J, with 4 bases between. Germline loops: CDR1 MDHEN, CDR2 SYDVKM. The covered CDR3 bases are TGTGCCAGCAGTGAGGCCTACGAG. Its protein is CASSEAYE. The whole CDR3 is CASSEAYEQYF.

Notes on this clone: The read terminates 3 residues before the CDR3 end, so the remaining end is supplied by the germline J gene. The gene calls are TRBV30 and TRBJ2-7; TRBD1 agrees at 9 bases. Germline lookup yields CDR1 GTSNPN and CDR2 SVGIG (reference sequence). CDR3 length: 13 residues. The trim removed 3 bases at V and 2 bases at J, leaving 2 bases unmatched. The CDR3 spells CAWRGTGTYEQYF. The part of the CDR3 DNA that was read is TGTGCCTGGAGAGGGACAGGGACCTACGAG. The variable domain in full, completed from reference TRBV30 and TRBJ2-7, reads SQTIHQWPATLVQPVGSPLSLECTVEGTSNPNLYWYRQAAGRGLQLLFYSVGIGQISSEVPQNLSASRPQDRQFILSSKKLLLSDSGFYLCAWRGTGTYEQYFGPGTRLTVT.

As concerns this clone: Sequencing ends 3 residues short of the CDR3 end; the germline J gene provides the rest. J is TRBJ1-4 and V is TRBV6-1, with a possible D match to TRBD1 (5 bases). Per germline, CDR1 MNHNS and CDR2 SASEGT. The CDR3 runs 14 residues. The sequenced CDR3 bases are TGTGCCAGCAGTGAGGGGCGCCATAATTCAACA. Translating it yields CASSEGRHNST. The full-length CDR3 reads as CASSEGRHNSTLFF.

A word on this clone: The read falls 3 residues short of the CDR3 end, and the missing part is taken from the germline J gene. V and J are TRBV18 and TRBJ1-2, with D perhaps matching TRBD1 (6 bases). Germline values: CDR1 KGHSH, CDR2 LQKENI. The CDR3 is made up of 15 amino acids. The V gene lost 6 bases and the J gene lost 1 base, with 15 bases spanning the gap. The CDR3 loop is CASSFRTEINYGYTF. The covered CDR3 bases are TGTGCCAGCTCTTTCCGGACAGAAATTAACTATGGC.

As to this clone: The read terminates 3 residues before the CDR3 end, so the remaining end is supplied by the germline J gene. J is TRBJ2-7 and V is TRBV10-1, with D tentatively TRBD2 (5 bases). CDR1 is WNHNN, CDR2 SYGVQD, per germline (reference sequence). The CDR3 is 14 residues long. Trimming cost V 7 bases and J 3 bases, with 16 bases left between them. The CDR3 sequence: CASTGGRGIYEQYF. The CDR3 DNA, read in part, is TGCGCCAGCACCGGAGGCCGGGGAATCTACGAG.

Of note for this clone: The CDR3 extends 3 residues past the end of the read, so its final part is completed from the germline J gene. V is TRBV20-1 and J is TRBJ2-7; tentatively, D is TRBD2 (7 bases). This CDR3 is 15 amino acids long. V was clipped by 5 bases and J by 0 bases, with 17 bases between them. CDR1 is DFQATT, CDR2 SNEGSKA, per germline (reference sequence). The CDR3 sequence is CSAPRNGGLSYEQYF. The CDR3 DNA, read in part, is TGCAGTGCTCCCCGTAACGGGGGGCTCTCCTACGAG.

CDR3 bases read: TGTGCCAGCAGTGACCAGGGGCCTAACTATGGC. It specifies CASSDQGPNYG. The entire CDR3 reads CASSDQGPNYGYTF. The rearrangement joins TRBV2 to TRBJ1-2; possibly TRBD1 for D (6 bases). The read halts 3 residues ahead of the CDR3 end, with the missing end drawn from the germline J gene. This CDR3 region has 14 residues. Trimming cost V 3 bases and J 0 bases, with 8 bases left between them. Germline CDR1 reads SNHLY; CDR2 reads FYNNEI. Looking up the rest from reference TRBV2 and TRBJ1-2 gives the full variable domain: EPEVTQTPSHQVTQMGQEVILRCVPISNHLYFYWYRQILGQKVEFLVSFYNNEISEKSEIFDDQFSVERPDGSNFTLKIRSTKLEDSAMYFCASSDQGPNYGYTFGSGTRLTVV.

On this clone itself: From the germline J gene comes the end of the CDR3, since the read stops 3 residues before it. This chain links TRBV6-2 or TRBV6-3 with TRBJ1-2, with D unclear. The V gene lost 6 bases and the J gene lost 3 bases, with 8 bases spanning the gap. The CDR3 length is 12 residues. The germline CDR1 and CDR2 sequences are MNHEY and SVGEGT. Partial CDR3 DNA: TGTGCCAGCAGCCAGACTCACTATGGC. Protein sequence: CASSQTHYG. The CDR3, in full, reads CASSQTHYGYTF.

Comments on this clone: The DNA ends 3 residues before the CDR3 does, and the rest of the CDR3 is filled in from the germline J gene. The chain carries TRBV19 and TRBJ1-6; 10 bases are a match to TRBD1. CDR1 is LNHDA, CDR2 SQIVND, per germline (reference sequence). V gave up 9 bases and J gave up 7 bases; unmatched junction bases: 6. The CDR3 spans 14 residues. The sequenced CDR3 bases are TGTGCCAGCAATCCGGGACAGGGGAATTCACCC. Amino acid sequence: CASNPGQGNSP. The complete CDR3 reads CASNPGQGNSPLHF.

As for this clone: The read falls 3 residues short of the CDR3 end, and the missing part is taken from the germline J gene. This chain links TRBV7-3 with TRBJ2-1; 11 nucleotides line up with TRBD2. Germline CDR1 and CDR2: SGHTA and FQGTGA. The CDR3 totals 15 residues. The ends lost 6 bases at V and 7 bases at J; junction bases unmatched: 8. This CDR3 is CASSSRLAGFNEQFF. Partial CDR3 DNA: TGTGCCAGCAGTTCTCGACTAGCGGGGTTTAATGAG. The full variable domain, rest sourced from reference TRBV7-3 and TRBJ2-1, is GAGVSQTPSNKVTEKGKYVELRCDPISGHTALYWYRQSLGQGPEFLIYFQGTGAADDSGLPNDRFFAVRPEGSVSTLKIQRTERGDSAVYLCASSSRLAGFNEQFFGPGTRLTVL.

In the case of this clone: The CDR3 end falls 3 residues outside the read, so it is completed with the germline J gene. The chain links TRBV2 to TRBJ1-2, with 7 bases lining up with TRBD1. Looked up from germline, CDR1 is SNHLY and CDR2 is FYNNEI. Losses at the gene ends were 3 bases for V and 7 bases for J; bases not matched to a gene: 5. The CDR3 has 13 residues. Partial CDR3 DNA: TGTGCCAGCAGTGAGGGACAGCTGGCTGGC. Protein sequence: CASSEGQLAG. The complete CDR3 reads CASSEGQLAGYTF.

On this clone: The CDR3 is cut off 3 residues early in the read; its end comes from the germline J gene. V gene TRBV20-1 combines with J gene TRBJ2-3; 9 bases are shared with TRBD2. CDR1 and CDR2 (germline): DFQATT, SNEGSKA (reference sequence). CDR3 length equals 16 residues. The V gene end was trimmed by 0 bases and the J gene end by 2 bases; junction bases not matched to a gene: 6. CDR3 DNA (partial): TGCAGTGCTAGAGATCTCGCGGGGGGGTCCACAGATACG. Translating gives CSARDLAGGSTDT. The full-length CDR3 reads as CSARDLAGGSTDTQYF.

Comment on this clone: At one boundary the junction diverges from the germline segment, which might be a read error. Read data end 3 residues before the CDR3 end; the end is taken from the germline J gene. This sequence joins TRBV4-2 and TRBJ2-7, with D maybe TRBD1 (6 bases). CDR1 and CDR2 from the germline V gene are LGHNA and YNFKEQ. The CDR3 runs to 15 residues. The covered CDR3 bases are TGCGCCAGCAGCCAAGATTGGCAGGGGAACTACGAG. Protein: CASSQDWQGNYE. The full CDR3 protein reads CASSQDWQGNYEQYF.

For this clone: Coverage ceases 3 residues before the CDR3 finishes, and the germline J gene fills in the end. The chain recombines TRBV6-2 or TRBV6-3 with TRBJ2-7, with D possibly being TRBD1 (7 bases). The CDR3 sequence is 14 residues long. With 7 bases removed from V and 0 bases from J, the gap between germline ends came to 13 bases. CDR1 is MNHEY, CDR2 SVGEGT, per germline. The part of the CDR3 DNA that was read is TGTGCCAGCAAGACCAGGGGGGCCTCCTACGAG. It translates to CASKTRGASYE. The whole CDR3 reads CASKTRGASYEQYF.

The CDR3 here is CASSLTGGANSPLFF. Partial CDR3 DNA: TGTGCCAGCAGCCTCACGGGGGGGGCTAATTCACCA. The J gene is TRBJ1-4, the V gene TRBV16; D may be TRBD1 (6 bases). The CDR3 goes on 3 residues after the read ends, and that part is filled in from the germline J gene. This CDR3 spans 15 amino acids. Germline CDR1 and CDR2: KGHSY and FQNENV. Combining the CDR3 with reference TRBV16 and TRBJ1-4 gives the whole variable domain GEEVAQTPKHLVRGEGQKAKLYCAPIKGHSYVFWYQQVLKNEFKFLISFQNENVFDETGMPKERFSAKCLPNSPCSLEIQATKLEDSAVYFCASSLTGGANSPLFFGSGTQLSVL.

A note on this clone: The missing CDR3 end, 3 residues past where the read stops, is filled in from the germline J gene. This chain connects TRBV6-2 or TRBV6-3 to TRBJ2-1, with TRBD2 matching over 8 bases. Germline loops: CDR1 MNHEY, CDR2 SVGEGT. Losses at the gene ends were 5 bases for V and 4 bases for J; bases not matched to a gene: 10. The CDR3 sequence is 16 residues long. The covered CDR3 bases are TGTGCCAGCAGTAAGACGTCTAGCGGGCCGTACAATGAG. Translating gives CASSKTSSGPYNE. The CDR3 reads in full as CASSKTSSGPYNEQFF.